A single sample gave rise to the 18 T cell receptor beta chains below, sequenced in a study of blood T cell repertoires in COVID-19. The repertoire was sequenced with immunoSEQ multiplex PCR; TCRdb's copy has only in-frame clones and lacks some. Of under 50,000 clones listed, 90% are singletons. Sample: peripheral blood. Receptor source: a man aged 70 or older with active COVID-19.

The V call is TRBV29-1, the J call TRBJ1-1; D might be TRBD1 (5 bases). V lost 6 bases and J 1 base, leaving 12 bases between the germline ends. Looked up from germline, CDR1 is SQVTM and CDR2 is ANQGSEA. The CDR3 has 13 amino acids. The CDR3 region is CSVRVGGNTEAFF. As DNA, the CDR3 is TGCAGCGTCCGCGTGGGGGGGAACACTGAAGCTTTCTTT.

The V and J genes are TRBV6-1 and TRBJ2-5, with D tentatively TRBD1 (5 bases). Germline V lookup: CDR1 MNHNS, CDR2 SASEGT. CDR3 length equals 16 residues. Trimming removed 3 bases at V and 0 bases at J, with 14 bases between. For the CDR3, the DNA is TGTGCCAGCAGTGAGATGTGGGGCTCGTACCAAGAGACCCAGTACTTC. It encodes CASSEMWGSYQETQYF.

This chain links TRBV2 with TRBJ1-4, with 7 bases that match TRBD1. Trimming took 5 bases from V and 0 from J; bases not matched to a gene: 9. Germline V lookup: CDR1 SNHLY, CDR2 FYNNEI. The CDR3 loop spans 17 amino acids. CDR3 residues: CASSSGQLLSTNEKLFF. The CDR3 region has the DNA TGTGCCAGCAGTTCGGGACAGCTCCTTTCAACTAATGAAAAACTGTTTTTT.

The chain combines TRBV5-1 with TRBJ2-7; 10 positions match TRBD2. CDR3 size: 13 residues. Germline loops: CDR1 SGHRS, CDR2 YFSETQ. V lost 7 bases, J lost 3 bases, and 4 bases stayed unmatched. The CDR3 bases are TGCGCCAGCCACTTAGCGGGAGGCTACGAGCAGTACTTC. This sequence encodes CASHLAGGYEQYF. Full variable domain (outside the CDR3, taken from reference TRBV5-1 and TRBJ2-7): KAGVTQTPRYLIKTRGQQVTLSCSPISGHRSVSWYQQTPGQGLQFLFEYFSETQRNKGNFPGRFSGRQFSNSRSEMNVSTLELGDSALYLCASHLAGGYEQYFGPGTRLTVT.

The chain joins TRBV7-9 to TRBJ1-3; 7 positions agree with TRBD1. The CDR3 sequence is 14 residues long. CDR1 is SEHNR, CDR2 FQNEAQ, per germline (reference sequence). V lost 4 bases, J lost 5 bases, and 5 bases stayed unmatched. CDR3 in amino acids: CASSSTGLRNTIYF. For the CDR3, the DNA is TGTGCCAGCAGCTCGACAGGGCTTCGAAACACCATATATTTT.

CDR3 sequence reads: CASSSASSGRAYEQFF. As DNA, the CDR3 is TGCGCCAGCAGCTCCGCCTCAAGCGGGAGGGCCTATGAGCAGTTCTTC. The V and J genes are TRBV5-1 and TRBJ2-1; 10 bases are shared with TRBD2. The CDR3 spans 16 residues. The J segment lost 8 bases and the V segment lost 3 bases, leaving 11 bases of the junction unmatched. Germline values: CDR1 SGHRS, CDR2 YFSETQ.

The chain recombines TRBV6-2 or TRBV6-3 with TRBJ2-1; 16 nucleotides match TRBD2. This CDR3 contains 19 residues. Per the germline V gene, CDR1 is MNHEY and CDR2 is SVGEGT. J was trimmed by 0 bases and V by 0 bases; bases with no gene match: 2. In nucleotides, the CDR3 is TGTGCCAGCAGTTACTCGGGACTAGCGGGAGGGAGCTCCTACAATGAGCAGTTCTTC. Translated: CASSYSGLAGGSSYNEQFF.

V gene TRBV27 combines with J gene TRBJ2-2; no firm D call. Germline V gives CDR1 MNHEY, CDR2 SMNVEV (reference sequence). This CDR3 has 14 residues. Trimming removed 3 bases at V and 4 bases at J, with 9 bases between. CDR3 in amino acids: CASSFRVSTGELFF. The CDR3 DNA reads TGTGCCAGCAGTTTCCGGGTTAGCACCGGGGAGCTGTTTTTT.

The CDR3 region has the DNA TGTGCCAGTAGTATGAGGGCTGGAAACACCATATATTTT. It codes for CASSMRAGNTIYF. The V gene is TRBV19, the J gene TRBJ1-3; no firm D call. V lost 3 bases to trimming and J lost 2 bases, with 5 bases between them. Germline loops: CDR1 LNHDA, CDR2 SQIVND (reference sequence). This CDR3 region has 13 residues.

This chain connects TRBV4-1 to TRBJ1-1; 8 bases are a match to TRBD1. CDR1 MGHRA and CDR2 YSYEKL come from the germline V gene. This CDR3 has 15 residues. J lost 3 bases, V lost 3 bases, and 6 bases had no gene match. The CDR3 DNA reads TGCGCCAGCAGCCACCGGACAGGGAGGGACACTGAAGCTTTCTTT. Translated: CASSHRTGRDTEAFF.

The chain recombines TRBV7-2 with TRBJ1-6; no definite D call. The CDR3 runs to 15 residues. The germline gives CDR1 SGHTA, CDR2 FQGNSA. Trimming shortened V by 2 bases and J by 0 bases, and 5 bases separated the two germline ends. The CDR3 region is CASSLRSSYNSPLHF. The CDR3 DNA is TGTGCCAGCAGCTTAAGGAGCTCCTATAATTCACCCCTCCACTTT.

The CDR3 DNA follows: TGTGCCAGCGGGCCGACAGGTGGGGGAAACACCATATATTTT. Translating gives CASGPTGGGNTIYF. This chain connects TRBV11-2 to TRBJ1-3; D is perhaps TRBD1 (6 bases). Germline CDR1 and CDR2: SGHAT and FQNNGV. This CDR3 is 14 amino acids long. V was clipped by 8 bases and J by 4 bases, with 15 bases between them. The variable domain in full, with the rest retrieved from reference TRBV11-2 and TRBJ1-3, is EAGVAQSPRYKIIEKRQSVAFWCNPISGHATLYWYQQILGQGPKLLIQFQNNGVVDDSQLPKDRFSAERLKGVDSTLKIQPAKLEDSAVYLCASGPTGGGNTIYFGEGSWLTVV.

This chain links TRBV7-2 with TRBJ1-3; no firm D call. CDR3 length: 15 amino acids. Deletions cut 2 bases from V and 8 bases from J, with 16 bases between. The germline V gene has CDR1 SGHTA and CDR2 FQGNSA. In DNA form, the CDR3 reads TGTGCCAGCAGCTTAAGCGGACTAAACTCCGACACCATATATTTT. This encodes CASSLSGLNSDTIYF.

This clone was picked up a small number of times. V and J are TRBV19 and TRBJ2-1; no reliable D call. This CDR3 has 14 amino acids. V lost 7 bases and J lost 0, with 10 bases in between. Germline V gene sequence: CDR1 LNHDA, CDR2 SQIVND (reference sequence). The CDR3 nucleotides are TGTGCCAGTAAATTCGACTCCTCCTACAATGAGCAGTTCTTC. Its translation: CASKFDSSYNEQFF. Full variable domain (outside the CDR3, taken from reference TRBV19 and TRBJ2-1): DGGITQSPKYLFRKEGQNVTLSCEQNLNHDAMYWYRQDPGQGLRLIYYSQIVNDFQKGDIAEGYSVSREKKESFPLTVTSAQKNPTAFYLCASKFDSSYNEQFFGPGTRLTVL.

The chain couples TRBV4-2 to TRBJ2-3; 10 nucleotides agree with TRBD2. Looked up from germline, CDR1 is LGHNA and CDR2 is YNFKEQ. CDR3 length: 17 amino acids. Losses at the gene ends were 0 bases for V and 3 bases for J; bases not matched to a gene: 6. CDR3 DNA: TGTGCCAGCAGCCAAGATGGTAGCGGGGGGTTAACAGATACGCAGTATTTT. It specifies CASSQDGSGGLTDTQYF.

This chain links TRBV3-1 (or the pseudogene TRBV3-2) with TRBJ1-1, with 8 bases fitting TRBD1. The trim removed 4 bases at V and 5 bases at J, leaving 6 bases unmatched. Germline V gene lookup returns CDR1 LGHDT and CDR2 YNNKEL (reference sequence). CDR3 length: 14 amino acids. The CDR3 is CASSRRNRGTEAFF. CDR3 nucleotide sequence: TGTGCCAGCAGCCGACGTAACAGGGGGACTGAAGCTTTCTTT.

V and J are TRBV7-9 and TRBJ2-7; D is ambiguous. Trimming took 5 bases from V and 4 from J, leaving 12 bases between them. The CDR3 is made up of 13 amino acids. Germline-derived CDR1 and CDR2 are SEHNR and FQNEAQ (reference sequence). The CDR3 reads CASSPPGIYEQYF. The CDR3 bases are TGTGCCAGCAGCCCCCCAGGAATATACGAGCAGTACTTC. The variable domain in full, completed from reference TRBV7-9 and TRBJ2-7, reads DTGVSQNPRHKITKRGQNVTFRCDPISEHNRLYWYRQTLGQGPEFLTYFQNEAQLEKSRLLSDRFSAERPKGSFSTLEIQRTEQGDSAMYLCASSPPGIYEQYFGPGTRLTVT.

V is TRBV4-3 and J is TRBJ2-7, with 8 bases matching TRBD1. The junction had 5 bases not matched to a gene; V was cut back by 0 bases and J by 4 bases. There are 15 residues in the CDR3. Germline loops: CDR1 LGHNA, CDR2 YSLEER. The CDR3 nucleotides read TGCGCCAGCAGCCAAGATGCCGGGACAGGTTACGAGCAGTACTTC. Amino acid sequence: CASSQDAGTGYEQYF.